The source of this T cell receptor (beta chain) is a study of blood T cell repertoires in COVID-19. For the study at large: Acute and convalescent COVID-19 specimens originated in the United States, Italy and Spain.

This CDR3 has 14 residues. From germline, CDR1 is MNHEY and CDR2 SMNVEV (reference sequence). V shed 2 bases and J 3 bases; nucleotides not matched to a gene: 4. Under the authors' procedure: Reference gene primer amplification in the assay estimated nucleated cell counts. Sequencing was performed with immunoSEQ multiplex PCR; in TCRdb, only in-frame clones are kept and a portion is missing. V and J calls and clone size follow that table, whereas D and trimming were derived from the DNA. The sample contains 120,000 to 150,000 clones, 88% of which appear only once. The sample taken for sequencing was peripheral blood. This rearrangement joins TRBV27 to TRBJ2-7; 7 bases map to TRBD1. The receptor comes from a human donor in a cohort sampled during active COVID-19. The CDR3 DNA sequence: TGTGCCAGCAGTTTACGAGGACAGGTCTACGAGCAGTACTTC. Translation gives CASSLRGQVYEQYF.